The 29 T cell receptor beta chains given below trace back to one sample, sequenced in a study of blood T cells in healthy people across ages. A sample-barcoded 5' primer and a J-beta primer mix were used in a second PCR of roughly 6 to 11 cycles. TCRdb itself ran the 5' RACE reads through MiXCR, one entry per CDR3 protein. The top ten clones hold approximately 17% of a sample with roughly 500,000 distinct CDR3 sequences, approximately 27% of them seen once. Sequenced sample: blood. The receptors were gathered from a woman between 65 and 79 years old in good health.

This clonotype was seen more than once but under ten times. The chain has TRBV20-1 and TRBJ1-1, with D maybe TRBD1 (5 bases). V was clipped by 2 bases and J by 1 base, with 11 bases between them. CDR3 length: 14 amino acids. Germline V gene data show CDR1 as DFQATT and CDR2 as SNEGSKA (reference sequence). The CDR3 DNA reads TGCAGTGCTAGAATAGTTGGACAGAACACTGAAGCTTTCTTT. Encoded protein: CSARIVGQNTEAFF.

This chain joins TRBV9 and TRBJ1-2; weak D call: TRBD1 (6 bases). The V and J ends lost 0 bases and 4 bases respectively, with 13 bases between them. Per the germline V gene, CDR1 is SGDLS and CDR2 is YYNGEE. The CDR3 spans 15 residues. The CDR3 sequence: CASSVGGGASYGYTF. The CDR3 DNA reads as TGTGCCAGCAGCGTAGGTGGGGGCGCGAGCTATGGCTACACCTTC.

The rearrangement uses TRBV5-1 and TRBJ1-2; a possible D gene is TRBD1 (6 bases). CDR3 length equals 12 residues. Germline lookup yields CDR1 SGHRS and CDR2 YFSETQ. Trimming pared 10 bases from V and 4 bases from J, leaving 14 bases between. DNA of the CDR3: TGCGCCGCCTTTACAGGGATCTATGGCTACACCTTC. Amino acid sequence: CAAFTGIYGYTF.

V is TRBV6-2 or TRBV6-3 and J is TRBJ1-6; 7 bases fit TRBD1. Germline V gene sequence: CDR1 MNHEY, CDR2 SVGEGT. The CDR3 is 19 amino acids. Trimming cost V 2 bases and J 0 bases; bases outside gene matches: 10. Written as DNA, the CDR3 is TGTGCCAGCAGTTACACGAGGAGGACAGGAAGCTCCTATAATTCACCCCTCCACTTT. This codes for CASSYTRRTGSSYNSPLHF.

The genes are TRBV7-9 and TRBJ1-1; D gene unclear. CDR3 length: 13 amino acids. Trimming left V 5 bases short and J 3 bases short, with 10 bases between. CDR1 is SEHNR, CDR2 FQNEAQ, per germline (reference sequence). Here the CDR3 reads CASSVMVDTEAFF. The CDR3 DNA follows: TGTGCCAGCAGCGTAATGGTAGACACTGAAGCTTTCTTT.

The CDR3 here is CASSLGRGGPETQYF. The CDR3 region has the DNA TGTGCCAGCAGTTTAGGACGGGGAGGCCCAGAGACCCAGTACTTC. The chain uses TRBV12-3 or TRBV12-4 and TRBJ2-5; tentatively, D is TRBD2 (6 bases). V lost 1 base to trimming and J lost 4 bases, with 13 bases between them. The CDR3 is 15 residues long.

J is TRBJ1-5 and V is TRBV12-3 or TRBV12-4, with no clear D. V was trimmed by 3 bases and J by 5 bases, leaving 5 bases between them. The CDR3 has 12 residues. The CDR3 DNA follows: TGTGCCAGCAGTTTCGCCTATCAGCCCCAGCATTTT. As protein: CASSFAYQPQHF.

This chain joins TRBV29-1 and TRBJ1-2; 7 nucleotides align to TRBD1. Germline CDR1 is SQVTM and CDR2 is ANQGSEA. There are 14 residues in the CDR3. The J segment lost 7 bases and the V segment lost 6 bases, leaving 14 bases of the junction unmatched. The DNA for the CDR3 is TGCAGCGTCCCCCGGGACAGATCGACGAGTGGCTACACCTTC. It encodes CSVPRDRSTSGYTF.

The chain combines TRBV11-3 with TRBJ2-7; D might be TRBD2 (5 bases). Germline loops: CDR1 SGHNT, CDR2 YENEEA. There are 14 residues in the CDR3. Deletions cut 7 bases from V and 3 bases from J, with 16 bases between. As DNA, the CDR3 is TGTGCCAGCACACCTACTCGGGGTCACTACGAGCAGTACTTC. This gives the protein CASTPTRGHYEQYF.

V and J are TRBV5-1 and TRBJ2-3; 8 bases map to TRBD2. CDR3 size: 15 residues. With V trimmed by 4 bases and J by 2 bases, 6 bases remained unmatched. The germline CDR1 and CDR2 sequences are SGHRS and YFSETQ. CDR3 protein: CASSTERGPTDTQYF. CDR3 sequence (DNA): TGCGCCAGCAGCACAGAGCGGGGGCCCACAGATACGCAGTATTTT.

The chain uses TRBV6-1 and TRBJ2-3; 9 bases agree with TRBD2. The trim removed 2 bases at V and 3 bases at J, leaving 9 bases unmatched. Looked up from germline, CDR1 is MNHNS and CDR2 is SASEGT. This CDR3 comprises 17 residues. DNA for the CDR3: TGTGCCAGCAGTGAACGCAGCGGGGGGACCACTACAGATACGCAGTATTTT. Translated, it gives CASSERSGGTTTDTQYF.

There are many counts of this clonotype. The chain employs TRBV5-1 and TRBJ2-1; no firm D call. V lost 0 bases, J lost 2 bases, and 6 bases lay in between. The CDR3 contains 14 residues. CDR1 is SGHRS, CDR2 YFSETQ, per germline. The CDR3 region is CASSLGLAYNEQFF. The CDR3 nucleotides read TGCGCCAGCAGCTTGGGCCTCGCCTACAATGAGCAGTTCTTC.

This chain links TRBV11-1 with TRBJ1-2; TRBD1 is a possible D gene (5 bases). V was shortened by 5 bases and J by 8 bases, with 12 bases between the two germline ends. The V gene's germline CDR1 is SGHAT and CDR2 FQDESV (reference sequence). The CDR3 consists of 12 residues. The CDR3 region has the DNA TGTGCCAGCAGCCGCGGGACCGACGGCTACACCTTC. It codes for CASSRGTDGYTF.

The chain is built from TRBV7-2 and TRBJ2-7; the D call may be TRBD1 or TRBD2 (5 bases each). The closer fit of TRBJ2-1 to the DNA end suggests the J call may be wrong. The germline V gene encodes CDR1 SGHTA and CDR2 FQGNSA. This CDR3 has 12 amino acids. The CDR3 reads CASSHGADEQFF. CDR3 in DNA: TGTGCCAGCAGCCACGGGGCCGATGAGCAGTTCTTC.

Only a few counts were recorded for this clonotype. This sequence joins TRBV6-2 or TRBV6-3 and TRBJ2-5, with TRBD1 matching 7 bases. This CDR3 contains 19 residues. Trimming at V came to 1 base and at J to 0 bases, leaving 14 bases not matched to a gene. Germline-derived CDR1 and CDR2 are MNHEY and SVGEGT. CDR3 amino acids: CASSYLGGTDSRNQETQYF. Here the CDR3 DNA reads TGTGCCAGCAGTTACTTGGGTGGGACAGACTCCCGGAACCAAGAGACCCAGTACTTC.

The chain recombines TRBV20-1 with TRBJ1-2; D gene unclear. Germline CDR1 reads DFQATT; CDR2 reads SNEGSKA (reference sequence). Trimming removed 3 bases at V and 2 bases at J, with 13 bases between. The CDR3 totals 14 residues. The chain's CDR3 is CSARSPTRNYGYTF. In DNA form, the CDR3 reads TGCAGTGCTAGGAGTCCGACACGCAACTATGGCTACACCTTC.

This chain uses TRBV20-1 with TRBJ2-1; maybe TRBD1 (5 bases). Germline V gene sequence: CDR1 DFQATT, CDR2 SNEGSKA (reference sequence). This CDR3 is built from 13 residues. V lost 6 bases, J lost 0 bases, and 9 bases lay in between. The CDR3 reads CSAYRSSYNEQFF. The CDR3 DNA sequence: TGCAGTGCCTACAGGAGCTCCTACAATGAGCAGTTCTTC.

The rearrangement uses TRBV20-1 and TRBJ2-7, with 8 bases fitting TRBD1. The junction had 15 bases not matched to a gene; V was cut back by 4 bases and J by 4 bases. Germline V gene data show CDR1 as DFQATT and CDR2 as SNEGSKA (reference sequence). The CDR3 is 16 amino acids. The CDR3 sequence is CSAIGPRAGGAYEQYF. The CDR3 DNA reads TGCAGTGCTATCGGCCCTCGGGCAGGGGGCGCGTACGAGCAGTACTTC.

This clonotype was seen ten or more times. This rearrangement joins TRBV9 to TRBJ1-3; D is unclear. CDR1 and CDR2 (germline): SGDLS, YYNGEE. V lost 5 bases and J 0 bases, leaving 15 bases between the germline ends. The length of the CDR3 is 16 residues. CDR3 DNA sequence: TGTGCCAGCAGTCCCACTTTGGTACCCTCTGGAAACACCATATATTTT. Encoded protein: CASSPTLVPSGNTIYF.

As regards this clonotype: The conserved closing phenylalanine or tryptophan is absent in this CDR3, likely reflecting a read error. The DNA is omitted, as the CDR3 cannot be located on it reliably, and the CDR3 follows TCRdb's listing. This rearrangement joins TRBV10-3 to TRBJ2-1; no DNA check was done on the table's D call, TRBD2. Germline V gene lookup returns CDR1 ENHRY and CDR2 SYGVKD. The CDR3 extends over 15 residues, inclusive of both ends. The CDR3 here is CAIRALAGNYNEQCS.

This clonotype was detected a few times. A much larger clone differs from this one at a single base, so this may be a read error. The J gene is TRBJ2-1, the V gene TRBV6-1; weak D call: TRBD1 (6 bases). Germline V gives CDR1 MNHNS, CDR2 SASEGT. Trimming shortened V by 5 bases and J by 6 bases, and 17 bases separated the two germline ends. The CDR3 spans 15 residues. CDR3 DNA: TGTGCCAGCAGTATACACAGGGAAACTAGCAATGAGCAGTTCTTC. It encodes CASSIHRETSNEQFF.

The chain has TRBV6-5 and TRBJ2-5, with TRBD1 matching over 7 bases. Near its end, the DNA agrees better with TRBJ2-1, so the J call may be wrong. The germline V gene encodes CDR1 MNHEY and CDR2 SVGAGI. This CDR3 has 13 amino acids. This CDR3 reads CASSTTGSDEQFF. The CDR3 region has the DNA TGTGCCAGCAGTACGACAGGGTCCGATGAGCAGTTCTTC.

Remarks on this clonotype: The junction departs from germline at one end; a sequencing error may be responsible. The chain employs TRBV24-1 and TRBJ1-4, with D possibly TRBD1 on 5 matching bases. In germline, CDR1 is KGHDR, CDR2 SFDVKD. The CDR3 consists of 15 residues. CDR3 coding DNA: TGTGCCGCCAGTGATCGGTGGAGGGGCGATGAAAAACTGTTTTTT. Protein: CAASDRWRGDEKLFF.

This clonotype was seen only a few times. This chain connects TRBV29-1 to TRBJ1-1; 7 bases match TRBD1. J was trimmed by 1 base and V by 4 bases; bases with no gene match: 3. The CDR3 has 13 residues. Germline CDR1 and CDR2: SQVTM and ANQGSEA. The DNA of the CDR3 is TGCAGCGTTGGGGGACAGACGAACACTGAAGCTTTCTTT. Its translation is CSVGGQTNTEAFF.

The chain links TRBV7-2 to TRBJ2-5, with 9 bases matching TRBD2. The CDR3 runs 16 residues. V lost 5 bases and J lost 0; bases outside the gene matches: 7. Germline V gene data show CDR1 as SGHTA and CDR2 as FQGNSA. CDR3 region: CASSPSRLADQETQYF. The CDR3 coding sequence is TGTGCCAGCAGCCCCTCCCGACTAGCGGACCAAGAGACCCAGTACTTC.

This clonotype has only a few counts. The gene calls are TRBV11-2 and TRBJ2-5, with 15 bases fitting TRBD2. With V trimmed by 3 bases and J by 0 bases, 17 bases remained unmatched. The CDR3 loop spans 22 amino acids. Germline-derived CDR1 and CDR2 are SGHAT and FQNNGV. CDR3 sequence: CASSLIRGTSGGTLRHQETQYF. DNA of the CDR3: TGTGCCAGCAGCTTGATACGAGGGACTAGCGGGGGGACCCTTCGGCACCAAGAGACCCAGTACTTC.

The V and J genes are TRBV20-1 and TRBJ2-7; D is perhaps TRBD1 (5 bases). CDR1 is DFQATT, CDR2 SNEGSKA, per germline (reference sequence). The CDR3 loop spans 12 amino acids. CDR3 in amino acids: CRPGQDFYEQYF. The CDR3 DNA follows: TGCAGGCCAGGGCAGGATTTCTACGAGCAGTACTTC.

This clonotype was recorded once. This chain links TRBV27 with TRBJ1-2; no definite D call. Trimming shortened V by 7 bases and J by 3 bases, and 18 bases separated the two germline ends. In germline, CDR1 is MNHEY, CDR2 SMNVEV (reference sequence). CDR3 size: 15 residues. Here the CDR3 DNA reads TGTGCCAGCATGACGTTAAGCGGGCAGCACTATGGCTACACCTTC. Translated, it gives CASMTLSGQHYGYTF.

This chain joins TRBV20-1 and TRBJ2-1, with 11 nucleotides matching TRBD2. The germline CDR1 and CDR2 sequences are DFQATT and SNEGSKA (reference sequence). J lost 5 bases, V lost 3 bases, and 6 bases had no gene match. The CDR3 runs 15 residues. The CDR3 loop is CSASKLAGGNNEQFF. The CDR3, as DNA: TGCAGTGCTAGTAAGCTAGCGGGGGGAAACAATGAGCAGTTCTTC.